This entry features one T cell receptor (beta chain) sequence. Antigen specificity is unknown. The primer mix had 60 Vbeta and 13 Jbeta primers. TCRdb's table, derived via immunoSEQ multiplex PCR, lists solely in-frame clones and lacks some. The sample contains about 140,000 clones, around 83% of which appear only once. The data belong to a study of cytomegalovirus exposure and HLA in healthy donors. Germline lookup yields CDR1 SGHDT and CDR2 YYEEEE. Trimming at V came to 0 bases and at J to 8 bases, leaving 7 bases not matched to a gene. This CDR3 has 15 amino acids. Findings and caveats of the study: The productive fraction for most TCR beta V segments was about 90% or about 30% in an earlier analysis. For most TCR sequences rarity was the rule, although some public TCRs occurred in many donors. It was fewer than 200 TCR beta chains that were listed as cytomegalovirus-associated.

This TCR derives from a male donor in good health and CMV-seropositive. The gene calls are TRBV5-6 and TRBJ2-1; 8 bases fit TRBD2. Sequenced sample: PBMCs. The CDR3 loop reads CASSLATAGDDEQFF. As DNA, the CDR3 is TGTGCCAGCAGCTTGGCCACAGCGGGAGATGATGAGCAGTTCTTC.